The 18 T cell receptor beta chains presented below share a single source sample, sequenced in a study of blood T cell repertoires in COVID-19. Produced via immunoSEQ multiplex PCR; TCRdb's table is partial and in-frame only. Of over 130,000 clones listed, 85% to 90% were seen once; the top ten hold approximately 10%. The source material was peripheral blood. These receptors came from an elderly woman with acute or convalescent COVID-19.

This clone was detected a few times. This chain connects TRBV9 to TRBJ2-1, with 8 positions matching TRBD1. This CDR3 spans 14 amino acids. V dropped 3 bases and J dropped 4; count of bases not matched to a gene: 3. Germline loops: CDR1 SGDLS, CDR2 YYNGEE. The CDR3 is CASSAGQGYNEQFF. In DNA, the CDR3 is TGTGCCAGCAGCGCCGGACAGGGTTACAATGAGCAGTTCTTC. Complete variable domain (other parts from reference TRBV9 and TRBJ2-1): DSGVTQTPKHLITATGQRVTLRCSPRSGDLSVYWYQQSLDQGLQFLIQYYNGEERAKGNILERFSAQQFPDLHSELNLSSLELGDSALYFCASSAGQGYNEQFFGPGTRLTVL.

Only one count was recorded for this clone. V gene TRBV10-1 combines with J gene TRBJ1-2, with 8 bases matching TRBD1. The ends lost 0 bases at V and 2 bases at J; junction bases unmatched: 2. Per germline, CDR1 WNHNN and CDR2 SYGVQD (reference sequence). This CDR3 spans 15 amino acids. CDR3 nucleotides: TGCGCCAGCAGTGAGTCGCGGACAGGGAACTATGGCTACACCTTC. This sequence encodes CASSESRTGNYGYTF.

This chain links TRBV19 with TRBJ1-2, with D uncertain. The CDR3 runs 13 residues. Trimming removed 1 base at V and 4 bases at J, with 7 bases between. The germline V gene has CDR1 LNHDA and CDR2 SQIVND (reference sequence). The CDR3 DNA sequence: TGTGCCAGTAGTATAGGTCGGGGCTATGGCTACACCTTC. This gives the protein CASSIGRGYGYTF.

This chain connects TRBV4-1 to TRBJ2-7; a possible D gene is TRBD2 (5 bases). The V and J ends lost 0 bases and 6 bases respectively, with 18 bases between them. This CDR3 is built from 16 residues. The V gene's germline CDR1 is MGHRA and CDR2 YSYEKL. CDR3 sequence (DNA): TGCGCCAGCAGCCAAGATCCGCTAGCCCCATTCCGCGAGCAGTACTTC. Amino acid sequence: CASSQDPLAPFREQYF.

This chain uses TRBV25-1 with TRBJ2-7; 9 nucleotides line up with TRBD1. The CDR3 totals 13 residues. V gave up 5 bases and J gave up 8 bases; unmatched junction bases: 7. The germline V gene has CDR1 MGHDK and CDR2 SYGVNS. The CDR3: CASSLSGQGKQYF. The CDR3 DNA sequence: TGTGCCAGCAGTTTGTCGGGACAGGGCAAGCAGTACTTC.

The J gene is TRBJ1-1, the V gene TRBV18; D possibly corresponds to TRBD1 (6 bases). Trimming removed 2 bases at V and 1 base at J, with 11 bases between. The germline gives CDR1 KGHSH, CDR2 LQKENI. There are 15 residues in the CDR3. This chain's CDR3 is CASSPGQFANTEAFF. CDR3 coding DNA: TGTGCCAGCTCACCAGGACAGTTTGCGAACACTGAAGCTTTCTTT.

The V gene is TRBV19, the J gene TRBJ1-6; 8 nucleotides match TRBD1. The CDR3 has 15 amino acids. J lost 5 bases, V lost 6 bases, and 6 bases had no gene match. Per germline, CDR1 LNHDA and CDR2 SQIVND (reference sequence). The CDR3: CASRTGAGHNSPLHF. For the CDR3, the DNA is TGTGCCAGTAGGACAGGGGCTGGTCATAATTCACCCCTCCACTTT.

V usage is TRBV13 and J usage is TRBJ1-4, with D maybe TRBD1 (6 bases). V was cut by 3 bases and J by 4 bases, with 9 bases left in between. CDR1 and CDR2 (germline): PRHDT, FYEKMQ (reference sequence). The CDR3 loop spans 14 amino acids. CDR3 loop: CASSLGRGNEKLFF. The CDR3 DNA reads as TGTGCCAGCAGCTTGGGCAGGGGTAATGAAAAACTGTTTTTT.

The V and J genes are TRBV27 and TRBJ2-7; tentative D call: TRBD1 (5 bases). There are 19 residues in the CDR3. The germline V gene has CDR1 MNHEY and CDR2 SMNVEV (reference sequence). V lost 3 bases, J lost 5 bases, and 29 bases lay in between. CDR3 DNA: TGTGCCAGCAGTTTCGTAGGGGTTAATATTAGACGGAATATGCACGAGCAGTACTTC. The encoded protein is CASSFVGVNIRRNMHEQYF.

V and J are TRBV19 and TRBJ1-2; possible D gene TRBD1, 5 bases. CDR3 length equals 15 residues. Germline CDR1 reads LNHDA; CDR2 reads SQIVND (reference sequence). With 5 bases removed from V and 7 bases from J, the gap between germline ends came to 20 bases. The CDR3 region has the DNA TGTGCCAGTAGTCCATTGGCACAACAGGCGGCTGGCTACACCTTC. Its translation is CASSPLAQQAAGYTF.

This clone has just a few counts. V and J are TRBV27 and TRBJ1-4; tentative D call: TRBD1 (5 bases). The CDR3 sequence is 13 residues long. Trimming shortened V by 2 bases and J by 7 bases, and 8 bases separated the two germline ends. Germline V lookup: CDR1 MNHEY, CDR2 SMNVEV (reference sequence). In nucleotides, the CDR3 is TGTGCCAGCAGTTTAACAGGAGCTGAAAAACTGTTTTTT. Protein product: CASSLTGAEKLFF.

CDR3 sequence: CASSFGQGRKETQYF. CDR3 bases: TGTGCCAGCAGCTTCGGACAGGGGCGAAAAGAGACCCAGTACTTC. The V gene is TRBV14, the J gene TRBJ2-5, with TRBD1 matching 9 bases. There are 15 residues in the CDR3. CDR1 is SGHDN, CDR2 FVKESK, per germline. J was trimmed by 3 bases and V by 5 bases; bases with no gene match: 7.

This clone was counted only a few times. This chain connects TRBV27 to TRBJ1-1; D is undetermined. The V and J ends lost 5 bases and 12 bases respectively, with 16 bases between them. The germline V gene encodes CDR1 MNHEY and CDR2 SMNVEV (reference sequence). This CDR3 spans 12 amino acids. CDR3 nucleotide sequence: TGTGCCAGCAGTCCGGCATACGAGGTAACTTTCTTT. Its translation is CASSPAYEVTFF.

The chain couples TRBV29-1 to TRBJ1-2, with D perhaps matching TRBD1 (5 bases). The CDR3 is made up of 12 amino acids. Germline-derived CDR1 and CDR2 are SQVTM and ANQGSEA. The V end was cut by 8 bases, the J end by 7 bases, with 17 bases between. The CDR3 DNA follows: TGCAGCTCGACCGACAGCGACGGTGGCTACACCTTC. Amino acids: CSSTDSDGGYTF.

This rearrangement joins TRBV27 to TRBJ1-1; a possible D gene is TRBD1 (6 bases). V lost 6 bases and J 5 bases, leaving 16 bases between the germline ends. Germline values: CDR1 MNHEY, CDR2 SMNVEV (reference sequence). The length of the CDR3 is 14 residues. The CDR3 spells CASSLFGGWTEAFF. The CDR3 bases are TGTGCCAGCAGCCTGTTTGGGGGCTGGACTGAAGCTTTCTTT.

J is TRBJ2-1 and V is TRBV4-3; 16 bases are a match to TRBD2. Germline CDR1 reads LGHNA; CDR2 reads YSLEER. The CDR3 length is 18 residues. The ends lost 4 bases at V and 7 bases at J; junction bases unmatched: 10. CDR3 nucleotides: TGCGCCAGCAGCCGAACCGGGACTAGCGGGGGGGCCCGGAATGAGCAGTTCTTC. It yields the protein CASSRTGTSGGARNEQFF.

The genes are TRBV5-4 and TRBJ1-2; 7 bases match TRBD1. J lost 6 bases, V lost 3 bases, and 5 bases had no gene match. Germline V gene data show CDR1 as SGHNT and CDR2 as YYREEE (reference sequence). The CDR3 covers 13 residues. Here the CDR3 reads CASSSDRVHGYTF. The DNA of the CDR3 is TGTGCCAGCAGCTCTGACAGGGTCCATGGCTACACCTTC.

Only one count was recorded for this clone. The CDR3 nucleotides read TGTGCCAGCAGTCGAGACATCCAAGAGACCCAGTACTTC. Protein sequence: CASSRDIQETQYF. J is TRBJ2-5 and V is TRBV9; the D is unclear. The V and J ends lost 5 bases and 1 base respectively, with 9 bases between them. Germline loops: CDR1 SGDLS, CDR2 YYNGEE. The CDR3 runs 13 residues.